One and the same sample provided the 21 T cell receptor beta chains below, sequenced in a study of shared clonotypes between healthy human individuals. The data were produced by immunoSEQ multiplex PCR, yet TCRdb's version contains in-frame clones alone and is incomplete. Of fewer than 500,000 clones listed, nearly 80% were seen once; the top ten hold 9.5% to 15%. The sequencing sample was made of PBMCs. The source is a woman aged 40 to 50 in good health. Some clones in this sample may be carry-over from other donors' samples.

This rearrangement joins TRBV5-1 to TRBJ1-1; D uncertain. The germline CDR1 and CDR2 sequences are SGHRS and YFSETQ. Trimming stripped 5 bases from V and 4 bases from J, with 6 bases between. The CDR3 runs to 11 residues. The CDR3 spells CASRGATEAFF. CDR3 DNA: TGCGCCAGCAGGGGCGCCACTGAAGCTTTCTTT.

The chain joins TRBV18 to TRBJ1-1; TRBD1 aligns across 7 bases. CDR1 and CDR2 from the germline V gene are KGHSH and LQKENI. CDR3 size: 12 residues. V gave up 6 bases and J gave up 6 bases; unmatched junction bases: 4. The CDR3: CASSSTGPEAFF. DNA of the CDR3: TGTGCCAGCTCGTCGACAGGGCCTGAAGCTTTCTTT.

This clone was counted ten times or more. The chain employs TRBV4-2 and TRBJ1-2; TRBD1 might be the D (5 bases). The V gene lost 0 bases and the J gene lost 3 bases, with 8 bases spanning the gap. Germline V lookup: CDR1 LGHNA, CDR2 YNFKEQ. This CDR3 has 14 residues. CDR3 nucleotides: TGTGCCAGCAGCCAAGAAGGGGCCCACTATGGCTACACCTTC. Protein product: CASSQEGAHYGYTF.

As regards this clone: The same CDR3 can be traced to other DNA sequences in this sample. The chain recombines TRBV27 with TRBJ2-1, with no clear D. Germline V gives CDR1 MNHEY, CDR2 SMNVEV (reference sequence). The CDR3 is 13 amino acids. V lost 6 bases to trimming and J lost 1 base, with 7 bases between them. The CDR3 protein is CASSRPSYNEQFF. CDR3 DNA: TGTGCCAGCAGCCGACCTTCCTACAATGAGCAGTTCTTC.

The V call is TRBV7-9, the J call TRBJ1-3; no clear D. Looked up from germline, CDR1 is SEHNR and CDR2 is FQNEAQ (reference sequence). The CDR3 contains 17 residues. Trimming took off 0 bases at V and 0 bases at J, with 12 bases between the two ends. In DNA, the CDR3 is TGTGCCAGCAGCTTAGCGCTAGGCCAGAACTCTGGAAACACCATATATTTT. Encoded protein: CASSLALGQNSGNTIYF.

This clone was counted many times. This chain links TRBV28 with TRBJ1-4; a weak D match, TRBD1 (6 bases). The germline V and J ends were trimmed by 7 bases and 7 bases, with 19 bases remaining between them. The CDR3 loop spans 15 amino acids. Germline lookup yields CDR1 MDHEN and CDR2 SYDVKM. CDR3 loop: CASNLNGQGSEKLFF. In DNA form, the CDR3 reads TGTGCCAGCAACCTCAACGGGCAGGGGAGTGAAAAACTGTTTTTT.

The gene calls are TRBV10-1 and TRBJ2-7; 8 bases align to TRBD1. This CDR3 region has 15 residues. V shed 7 bases and J 3 bases; nucleotides not matched to a gene: 11. CDR1 and CDR2 (germline): WNHNN, SYGVQD (reference sequence). In DNA form, the CDR3 reads TGCGCCAGCATCGGATGCAGGGGGCGGGGCTACGAGCAGTACTTC. Translating gives CASIGCRGRGYEQYF.

In its sample, this clone was seen a few times. The rearrangement joins TRBV19 to TRBJ1-5; possibly TRBD1 for D (6 bases). V gave up 1 base and J gave up 8 bases, with 18 bases separating them. The CDR3 runs to 16 residues. Germline values: CDR1 LNHDA, CDR2 SQIVND (reference sequence). The CDR3 nucleotides are TGTGCCAGTAGTATAGTTAACTTAATTCCAGGGGAGCCCCAGCATTTT. This codes for CASSIVNLIPGEPQHF. The full variable domain, its missing parts supplied by reference TRBV19 and TRBJ1-5, is DGGITQSPKYLFRKEGQNVTLSCEQNLNHDAMYWYRQDPGQGLRLIYYSQIVNDFQKGDIAEGYSVSREKKESFPLTVTSAQKNPTAFYLCASSIVNLIPGEPQHFGDGTRLSIL.

The chain combines TRBV6-5 with TRBJ2-7; possibly TRBD1 for D (6 bases). With 5 bases removed from V and 2 bases from J, the gap between germline ends came to 13 bases. This CDR3 spans 14 amino acids. CDR1 and CDR2 from the germline V gene are MNHEY and SVGAGI. CDR3 DNA sequence: TGTGCCAGCAGTCACAGGGACGGAACCTACGAGCAGTACTTC. It yields the protein CASSHRDGTYEQYF.

This clone was seen more than once but under ten times. This chain links TRBV10-3 with TRBJ2-1; 11 nucleotides match TRBD2. The V and J ends lost 6 bases and 5 bases, in that order; junction bases with no gene match: 3. This CDR3 comprises 14 residues. Germline lookup yields CDR1 ENHRY and CDR2 SYGVKD. The DNA for the CDR3 is TGTGCCATCAGCGGGACTAGCGGCGACAATGAGCAGTTCTTC. This gives the protein CAISGTSGDNEQFF.

This chain links TRBV30 with TRBJ2-1, with 7 bases that match TRBD2. The J segment lost 0 bases and the V segment lost 3 bases, leaving 2 bases of the junction unmatched. In germline, CDR1 is GTSNPN, CDR2 SVGIG (reference sequence). The CDR3 spans 14 residues. CDR3 sequence reads: CAWRGGSSYNEQFF. Written as DNA, the CDR3 is TGTGCCTGGAGGGGCGGGAGCTCCTACAATGAGCAGTTCTTC.

V gene TRBV30 combines with J gene TRBJ1-2; the match to TRBD1 covers 8 bases. V gave up 2 bases and J gave up 7 bases; unmatched junction bases: 3. From germline, CDR1 is GTSNPN and CDR2 SVGIG (reference sequence). This CDR3 region has 12 residues. The CDR3 nucleotides are TGTGCCTGGAGTCCAGGGGGCCCTGGCTACACCTTC. It specifies CAWSPGGPGYTF.

The chain carries TRBV30 and TRBJ2-5, with 8 bases fitting TRBD2. The CDR3 is made up of 13 amino acids. V trimming: 8 bases; J trimming: 1 base; junction bases outside the gene matches: 6. Germline values: CDR1 GTSNPN, CDR2 SVGIG (reference sequence). In DNA form, the CDR3 reads TGTGCCGCGGGGGGAGGGGTCCAAGAGACCCAGTACTTC. This gives the protein CAAGGGVQETQYF.

The chain combines TRBV19 with TRBJ2-7; no clear D gene. CDR3 size: 15 residues. V dropped 8 bases and J dropped 1 base, with 18 bases sitting between them. Germline assignment: CDR1 LNHDA and CDR2 SQIVND (reference sequence). The CDR3 DNA reads TGTGCCAGTGGGATTTCGGTGGATGGATCCTACGAGCAGTACTTC. It is translated as CASGISVDGSYEQYF.

V gene TRBV30 combines with J gene TRBJ2-2; tentative D call: TRBD1 (6 bases). CDR1 and CDR2 (germline): GTSNPN, SVGIG (reference sequence). The CDR3 is 14 residues long. V lost 7 bases to trimming and J lost 6 bases, with 18 bases between them. CDR3 bases: TGTGCCTCCTCATACCGGGACATGGCCGGGGAGCTGTTTTTT. Residues: CASSYRDMAGELFF.

V is TRBV2 and J is TRBJ2-7, with D perhaps TRBD2 (6 bases). V shed 5 bases and J shed 3 bases, with 14 bases lying between them. The CDR3 runs 14 residues. Germline V gene data show CDR1 as SNHLY and CDR2 as FYNNEI. CDR3 in amino acids: CASSTYGLIYEQYF. DNA for the CDR3: TGTGCCAGCAGTACCTACGGACTAATCTACGAGCAGTACTTC. Drawing the rest from reference TRBV2 and TRBJ2-7, the complete variable domain is EPEVTQTPSHQVTQMGQEVILRCVPISNHLYFYWYRQILGQKVEFLVSFYNNEISEKSEIFDDQFSVERPDGSNFTLKIRSTKLEDSAMYFCASSTYGLIYEQYFGPGTRLTVT.

The chain couples TRBV29-1 to TRBJ2-1, with 8 bases lining up with TRBD1. This CDR3 has 14 residues. Germline lookup yields CDR1 SQVTM and CDR2 ANQGSEA. V was pared by 3 bases and J by 4 bases, with 5 bases of the junction left unmatched. The DNA for the CDR3 is TGCAGCGTTGAGAATGACAGGGGTTACAATGAGCAGTTCTTC. The encoded protein is CSVENDRGYNEQFF.

This clone was recorded a few times. The chain links TRBV5-1 to TRBJ2-5, with 7 bases that match TRBD1. Trimming took 1 base from V and 1 from J; bases not matched to a gene: 1. The CDR3 covers 14 residues. Germline CDR1 and CDR2: SGHRS and YFSETQ. CDR3 sequence reads: CASSLKGAQETQYF. The DNA of the CDR3 is TGCGCCAGCAGCTTGAAGGGGGCCCAAGAGACCCAGTACTTC.

This chain links TRBV7-6 with TRBJ2-7, with 10 bases fitting TRBD2. Per the germline V gene, CDR1 is SGHVS and CDR2 is FNYEAQ. Trimming took 4 bases from V and 6 from J; bases not matched to a gene: 12. CDR3 length: 16 amino acids. The CDR3 region is CASSSHRSGRESEQYF. The CDR3 DNA reads as TGTGCCAGCAGCTCCCACAGGAGCGGGAGGGAGAGCGAGCAGTACTTC.

Comment on this clone: Compared with germline, one end of the junction differs, possibly owing to a read error. Other DNA sequences of this sample code for an identical CDR3. This chain joins TRBV4-2 and TRBJ2-7; D not certain. CDR3 length: 11 amino acids. Germline assignment: CDR1 LGHNA and CDR2 YNFKEQ. CDR3 residues: CASSQSYEQYF. The CDR3 bases are TGTGCCAGCAGCCAAAGCTACGAGCAGTACTTT.

The genes are TRBV6-4 and TRBJ2-3; 9 positions agree with TRBD1. The CDR3 runs 15 residues. The germline gives CDR1 MRHNA, CDR2 SNTAGT. The ends lost 4 bases at V and 0 bases at J; junction bases unmatched: 2. The CDR3 DNA reads as TGTGCCAGCAGTGTGGACAGGGGAAGCACAGATACGCAGTATTTT. This sequence encodes CASSVDRGSTDTQYF.